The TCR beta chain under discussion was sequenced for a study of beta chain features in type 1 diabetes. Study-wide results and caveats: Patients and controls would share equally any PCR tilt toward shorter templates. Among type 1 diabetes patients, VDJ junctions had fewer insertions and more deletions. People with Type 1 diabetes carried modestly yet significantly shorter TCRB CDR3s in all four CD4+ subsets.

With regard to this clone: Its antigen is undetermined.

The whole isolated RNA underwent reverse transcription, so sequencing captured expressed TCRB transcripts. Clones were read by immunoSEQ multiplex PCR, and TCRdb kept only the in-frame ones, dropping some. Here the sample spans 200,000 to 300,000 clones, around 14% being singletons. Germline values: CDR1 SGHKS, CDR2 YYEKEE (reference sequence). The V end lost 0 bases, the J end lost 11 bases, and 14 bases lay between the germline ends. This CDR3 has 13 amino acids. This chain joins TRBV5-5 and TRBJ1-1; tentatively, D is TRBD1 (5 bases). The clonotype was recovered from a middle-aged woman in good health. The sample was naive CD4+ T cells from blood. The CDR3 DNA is TGTGCCAGCAGCTTGGACGGGGGGGGGTTCGCTTTCTTT. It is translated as CASSLDGGGFAFF.